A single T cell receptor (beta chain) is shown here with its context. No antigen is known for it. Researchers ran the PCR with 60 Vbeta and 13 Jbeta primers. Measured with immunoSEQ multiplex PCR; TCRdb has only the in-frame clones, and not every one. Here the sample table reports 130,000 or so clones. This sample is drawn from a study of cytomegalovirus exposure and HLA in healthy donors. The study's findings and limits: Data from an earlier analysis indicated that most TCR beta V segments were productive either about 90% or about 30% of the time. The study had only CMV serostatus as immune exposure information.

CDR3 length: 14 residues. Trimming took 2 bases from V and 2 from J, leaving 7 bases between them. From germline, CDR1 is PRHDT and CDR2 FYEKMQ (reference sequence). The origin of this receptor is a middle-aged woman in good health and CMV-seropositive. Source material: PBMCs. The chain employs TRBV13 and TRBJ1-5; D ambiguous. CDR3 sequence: CASSLSPRNQPQHF. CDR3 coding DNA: TGTGCCAGCAGCTTAAGCCCTCGCAATCAGCCCCAGCATTTT. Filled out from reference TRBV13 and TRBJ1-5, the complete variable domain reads AAGVIQSPRHLIKEKRETATLKCYPIPRHDTVYWYQQGPGQDPQFLISFYEKMQSDKGSIPDRFSAQQFSDYHSELNMSSLELGDSALYFCASSLSPRNQPQHFGDGTRLSIL.